The sequence of this T cell receptor (beta chain) was determined in a study of OX40 agonist ivuxolimab in advanced cancers. Study-wide results and caveats: Expanded peripheral T-cell antigen specificity went undetermined.

The CDR3 contains 16 residues. Trimming cost V 6 bases and J 3 bases; bases outside gene matches: 10. Germline CDR1 and CDR2: LNHNV and YYDKDF (reference sequence). Sequenced by immunoSEQ multiplex PCR; TCRdb stores in-frame clones only, minus some. The data show tens of thousands of clones, with around 80% seen just once and roughly 5.8% held by the top ten. As concerns this clone: Its antigen is unidentified.

The rearrangement uses TRBV15 and TRBJ2-3, with 9 positions matching TRBD2. The clonotype originates from an adult with an advanced solid tumor such as melanoma, head and neck, liver or kidney cancer. The sequenced sample was CD4+ or CD8+ T cells sorted from blood, obtained in a trial of the OX40 agonist ivuxolimab. This CDR3 is CATRGAILAGTDTQYF. CDR3 bases: TGTGCCACCAGAGGGGCCATCCTAGCGGGAACAGATACGCAGTATTTT.